The TCR beta chain under discussion was sequenced for a study of CD4 and CD8 cells across lung adenocarcinoma regions. Samples came from patients with localized non-small cell lung adenocarcinoma. The sample holds a few counts of this clonotype. The CDR3 consists of 17 residues. Germline lookup yields CDR1 MGHRA and CDR2 YSYEKL. V was shortened by 0 bases and J by 1 base, with 10 bases between the two germline ends. In TCRdb, the PCR reads were re-called with MiXCR into one record per CDR3 protein. The sample lists over 3,000 distinct CDR3 sequences, 64% occurring once. The origin of this receptor is a female donor with lung adenocarcinoma. The CD4 and CD8 labels of this study may be unreliable. Sequenced: CD8+ T cells from the margin of a lung tumor. This sequence joins TRBV4-1 and TRBJ2-6; D remains ambiguous. Here the CDR3 reads CASSQDNQMSGANVLTF. The CDR3 bases are TGCGCCAGCAGCCAAGACAATCAAATGTCTGGGGCCAACGTCCTGACTTTC.